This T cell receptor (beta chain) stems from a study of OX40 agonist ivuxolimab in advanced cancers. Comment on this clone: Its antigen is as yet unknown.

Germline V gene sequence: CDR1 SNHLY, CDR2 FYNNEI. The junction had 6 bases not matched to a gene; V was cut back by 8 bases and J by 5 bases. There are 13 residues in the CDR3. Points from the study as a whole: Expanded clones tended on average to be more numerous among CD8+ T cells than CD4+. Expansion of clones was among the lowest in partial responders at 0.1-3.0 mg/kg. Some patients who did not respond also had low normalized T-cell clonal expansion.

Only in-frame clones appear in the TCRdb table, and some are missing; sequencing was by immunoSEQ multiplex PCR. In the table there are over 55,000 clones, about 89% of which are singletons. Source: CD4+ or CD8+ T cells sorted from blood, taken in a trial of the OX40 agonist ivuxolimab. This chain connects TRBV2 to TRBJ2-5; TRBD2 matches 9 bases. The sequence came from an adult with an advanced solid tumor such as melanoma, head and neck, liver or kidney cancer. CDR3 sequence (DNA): TGTGCCAGCGTACTAGCGGGTTGGGAGACCCAGTACTTC. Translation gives CASVLAGWETQYF.